This TCR beta chain is drawn from a study of T cell changes during pregnancy in multiple sclerosis. Trimming took 8 bases from V and 7 from J, leaving 18 bases between them. The CDR3 is 14 residues long. Germline lookup yields CDR1 LNHDA and CDR2 SQIVND (reference sequence). Profiling relied on immunoSEQ multiplex PCR, and the TCRdb table lists in-frame clones only, not all of them. Of approximately 52,000 clones in the sample, around 94% were seen once. The material sequenced was CD4+ T cells from peripheral blood mononuclear cells, taken in the third trimester of pregnancy. This sequence joins TRBV19 and TRBJ1-5, with D possibly matching TRBD1 (6 bases). This TCR derives from a female donor with multiple sclerosis, enrolled in a pregnancy study. CDR3 in DNA: TGTGCCAGTTCCCTGACAGGAGGAGGACAGCCCCAGCATTTT. Translation gives CASSLTGGGQPQHF.